The clone carrying this T cell receptor (beta chain) was counted a few times. Its antigen is still unknown. Sample-barcoded 5' priming and a J-beta primer mix drove a second PCR of 7 to 11 cycles. TCRdb reprocessed the 5' RACE reads with MiXCR, giving one entry per CDR3 protein. The sample consists of over 750,000 distinct CDR3 sequences, approximately 25% of them appearing once. The data were taken from a study of blood T cells in healthy people across ages. The study's findings and limits: Versus aged donors, long-lived donors had higher diversity and more naive CD4+ cells.

Germline-derived CDR1 and CDR2 are SGHTA and FQGNSA. The CDR3 loop spans 14 amino acids. V lost 2 bases to trimming and J lost 6 bases, with 10 bases between them. This same sample was also taken into another study, of T cells of mothers and their children.

This clonotype was obtained from a boy younger than 18 in good health. The chain combines TRBV7-2 with TRBJ2-2; D is uncertain. Sequencing was done on a sample of blood. The CDR3 reads CASSLTPRAGELFF. CDR3 bases: TGTGCCAGCAGCTTAACCCCCCGGGCCGGGGAGCTGTTTTTT.